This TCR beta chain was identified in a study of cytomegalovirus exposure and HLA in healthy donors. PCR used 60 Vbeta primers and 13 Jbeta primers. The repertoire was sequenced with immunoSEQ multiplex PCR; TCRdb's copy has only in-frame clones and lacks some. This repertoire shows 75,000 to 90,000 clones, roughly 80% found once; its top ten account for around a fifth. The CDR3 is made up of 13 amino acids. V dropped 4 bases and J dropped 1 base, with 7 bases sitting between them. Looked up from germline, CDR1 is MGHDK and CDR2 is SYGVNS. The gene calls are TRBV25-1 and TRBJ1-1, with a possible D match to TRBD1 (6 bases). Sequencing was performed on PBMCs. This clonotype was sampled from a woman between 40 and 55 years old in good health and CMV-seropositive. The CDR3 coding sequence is TGTGCCAGCAGTGGAGGGGGGAACACTGAAGCTTTCTTT. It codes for CASSGGGNTEAFF. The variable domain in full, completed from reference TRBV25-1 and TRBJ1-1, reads EADIYQTPRYLVIGTGKKITLECSQTMGHDKMYWYQQDPGMELHLIHYSYGVNSTEKGDLSSESTVSRIRTEHFPLTLESARPSHTSQYLCASSGGGNTEAFFGQGTRLTVV.